Here is one T cell receptor beta chain with its context. Using immunoSEQ multiplex PCR, the repertoire was profiled, and TCRdb retains in-frame clones only, with some absent. This sample has some 100,000 clones, with roughly four fifths found just once. These data originate in a study of radiation and T cells in renal cell carcinoma. Time point noted: baseline pretreatment blood. The sample's treatment: 15 Gy SBRT to primary tumor, nephrectomy 4 weeks later. The length of the CDR3 is 17 residues. Germline V gives CDR1 WNHNN, CDR2 SYGVQD (reference sequence). The V end lost 4 bases, the J end lost 1 base, and 16 bases lay between the germline ends.

This clonotype was obtained from a man in his sixties with renal cell carcinoma. This chain joins TRBV10-1 and TRBJ2-2, with D uncertain. The source was blood, collected from a patient whose treatment included radiotherapy and nephrectomy. As DNA, the CDR3 is TGCGCCAGCAGTGTGGAAACAGAGATATGGAACACCGGGGAGCTGTTTTTT. Translation gives CASSVETEIWNTGELFF.